These 11 T cell receptor beta chains were all obtained from the same sample, sequenced in a study of cytomegalovirus exposure and HLA in healthy donors. PCR involved 60 Vbeta and 13 Jbeta primers. The protocol was immunoSEQ multiplex PCR, while the TCRdb copy is restricted to in-frame clones and leaves out a portion. This sample has some 160,000 clones, with around 80% found just once. Sample: PBMCs. The receptors come from a woman aged 35 to 49 in good health and CMV-seropositive.

The J gene is TRBJ2-7, the V gene TRBV2; TRBD1 matches 8 bases. The V and J ends lost 7 bases and 5 bases, in that order; junction bases with no gene match: 7. CDR1 is SNHLY and CDR2 is FYNNEI in the germline V gene. The CDR3 runs 13 residues. CDR3 sequence: CASNDRGLDEQYF. CDR3 in DNA: TGTGCCAGCAACGACAGGGGTCTCGACGAGCAGTACTTC.

The chain couples TRBV27 to TRBJ2-2, with a weak D call TRBD1 (6 bases). Germline values: CDR1 MNHEY, CDR2 SMNVEV (reference sequence). This CDR3 region has 14 residues. V was shortened by 2 bases and J by 4 bases, with 8 bases between the two germline ends. CDR3 sequence reads: CASSLGRGTGELFF. DNA of the CDR3: TGTGCCAGCAGTTTAGGCAGGGGCACCGGGGAGCTGTTTTTT.

This clone was counted a few times. The chain combines TRBV6-5 with TRBJ2-5; D perhaps matches TRBD2 (7 bases). Germline V gene lookup returns CDR1 MNHEY and CDR2 SVGAGI. The CDR3 contains 13 residues. Trimming removed 7 bases from V and 7 bases from J, with 16 bases in between. Written as DNA, the CDR3 is TGTGCCAGCATAGGGGGGGCCGGTGGGACCCAGTACTTC. Residues: CASIGGAGGTQYF.

This clone was picked up one time. DNA of the CDR3: TGTGCCAGCAGCCCGCAGTTCTCCTATGGCTACACCTTC. Translated: CASSPQFSYGYTF. The rearrangement links TRBV7-2 to TRBJ1-2; D ambiguous. V was clipped by 5 bases and J by 4 bases, with 11 bases between them. This CDR3 has 13 residues. In germline, CDR1 is SGHTA, CDR2 FQGNSA. Supplemented by reference TRBV7-2 and TRBJ1-2, the full variable domain reads GAGVSQSPSNKVTEKGKDVELRCDPISGHTALYWYRQSLGQGLEFLIYFQGNSAPDKSGLPSDRFSAERTGGSVSTLTIQRTQQEDSAVYLCASSPQFSYGYTFGSGTRLTVV.

The chain joins TRBV11-2 to TRBJ2-5, with D possibly TRBD1 on 6 matching bases. CDR1 and CDR2 from the germline V gene are SGHAT and FQNNGV. Trimming removed 5 bases from V and 1 base from J, with 11 bases in between. The CDR3 totals 14 residues. The CDR3 region has the DNA TGTGCCAGCAGCCAGGACAGATCCCAAGAGACCCAGTACTTC. Residues: CASSQDRSQETQYF.

This chain joins TRBV6-5 and TRBJ1-6; TRBD1 is a possible D gene (6 bases). CDR1 is MNHEY, CDR2 SVGAGI, per germline. V was clipped by 9 bases and J by 0 bases, with 12 bases between them. The CDR3 runs to 15 residues. The CDR3 region is CASHTGSSYNSPLHF. The CDR3 DNA follows: TGTGCCAGTCATACAGGGAGCTCCTATAATTCACCCCTCCACTTT.

This chain connects TRBV6-1 to TRBJ2-7, with a tentative D call TRBD1 (6 bases). V shed 6 bases and J shed 3 bases, with 15 bases lying between them. In germline, CDR1 is MNHNS, CDR2 SASEGT. The CDR3 sequence is 14 residues long. The CDR3 nucleotides are TGTGCCAGCAGAGAGACAGGTAACCTCTACGAGCAGTACTTC. Encoded protein: CASRETGNLYEQYF.

V usage is TRBV14 and J usage is TRBJ2-5; the match to TRBD1 covers 9 bases. Unmatched junction bases numbered 6, after V lost 1 base and J lost 6 bases. The CDR3 has 15 residues. The germline V gene has CDR1 SGHDN and CDR2 FVKESK. The CDR3 protein is CASSQGGQGGKTQYF. As DNA, the CDR3 is TGTGCCAGCAGCCAAGGGGGACAGGGCGGAAAGACCCAGTACTTC. The full variable domain, its missing parts supplied by reference TRBV14 and TRBJ2-5, is EAGVTQFPSHSVIEKGQTVTLRCDPISGHDNLYWYRRVMGKEIKFLLHFVKESKQDESGMPNNRFLAERTGGTYSTLKVQPAELEDSGVYFCASSQGGQGGKTQYFGPGTRLLVL.

Remarks on this clone: The sample contains more than one DNA sequence encoding this CDR3. The chain employs TRBV4-2 and TRBJ1-6; D unresolved. Germline V CDR1 and CDR2: LGHNA, YNFKEQ. V lost 0 bases and J 10 bases, leaving 7 bases between the germline ends. The CDR3 extends over 13 amino acids. The CDR3 protein is CASSQDGGSPLHF. CDR3 DNA sequence: TGTGCCAGCAGCCAAGATGGAGGATCACCCCTCCACTTT.

This rearrangement joins TRBV9 to TRBJ1-5, with D hard to call. Germline V gives CDR1 SGDLS, CDR2 YYNGEE. CDR3 length: 13 residues. Trimming pared 0 bases from V and 6 bases from J, leaving 7 bases between. The CDR3 DNA reads as TGTGCCAGCAGCGTAGGAGTCTCTCAGCCCCAGCATTTT. Amino acids: CASSVGVSQPQHF.

Concerning this clone: Additional DNA sequences in this sample encode the identical CDR3. The chain combines TRBV4-2 with TRBJ2-7; the match to TRBD1 covers 9 bases. The V gene end was trimmed by 1 base and the J gene end by 2 bases; junction bases not matched to a gene: 0. The germline CDR1 and CDR2 sequences are LGHNA and YNFKEQ. The CDR3 contains 14 residues. This CDR3 reads CASSQGQGAYEQYF. The CDR3, as DNA: TGTGCCAGCAGCCAAGGACAGGGGGCCTACGAGCAGTACTTC.